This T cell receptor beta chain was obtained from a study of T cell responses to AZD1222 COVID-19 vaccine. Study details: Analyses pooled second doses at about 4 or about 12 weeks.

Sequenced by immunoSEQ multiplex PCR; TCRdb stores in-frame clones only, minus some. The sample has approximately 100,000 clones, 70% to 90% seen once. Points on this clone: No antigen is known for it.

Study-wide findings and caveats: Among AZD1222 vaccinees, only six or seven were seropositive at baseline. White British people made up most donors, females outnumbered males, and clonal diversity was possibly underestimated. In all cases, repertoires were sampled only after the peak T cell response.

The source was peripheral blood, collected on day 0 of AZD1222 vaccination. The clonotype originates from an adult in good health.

The CDR3 DNA reads as TGTGCCAGCAGTTTTGGAGAGACTAGCACAGATACGCAGTATTTT. Its translation: CASSFGETSTDTQYF. The chain links TRBV28 to TRBJ2-3; no definite D call. The CDR3 runs 15 residues. Trimming took off 3 bases at V and 0 bases at J, with 10 bases between the two ends. Looked up from germline, CDR1 is MDHEN and CDR2 is SYDVKM.